These T cell receptor beta chains were read from a single sample in a study of cytomegalovirus exposure and HLA in healthy donors. TCRdb's copy holds only in-frame clones and misses some; the assay was immunoSEQ multiplex PCR. Its listing shows just over 60,000 clones. Material for sequencing was PBMCs. These receptors came from a man aged 25 to 40 in good health and CMV-seropositive. The CDR3 runs from the conserved cysteine through the conserved F or W. The D gene is left open where the match is weak.

cdr3_aa cdr3_nt j_call v_call d_call
CASSLANLRNRRVNTEAFF TGTGCCAGCAGCTTAGCGAACCTGAGAAACAGGAGAGTTAACACTGAAGCTTTCTTT TRBJ1-1 TRBV7-9 -
CASSPGRFDEQYF TGTGCCAGCAGCCCCGGGAGATTCGACGAGCAGTACTTC TRBJ2-7 TRBV5-4 -
CASSPPGGGVADTQYF TGTGCCAGCAGTCCGCCTGGGGGGGGAGTAGCAGATACGCAGTATTTT TRBJ2-3 TRBV27 TRBD2
CASSRTGLEDFF TGTGCCAGCAGCCGGACAGGGCTTGAAGATTTCTTT TRBJ1-1 TRBV6-5 TRBD1
CASSYDRTELHF TGTGCCAGCTCATACGATAGGACTGAACTCCACTTT TRBJ1-6 TRBV18 -
CAWEQGWGEKLFF TGTGCCTGGGAACAGGGGTGGGGTGAAAAACTGTTTTTT TRBJ1-4 TRBV30 TRBD1
CASSLAIGQGFGYTF TGTGCCAGCAGCTTAGCCATTGGACAGGGTTTTGGCTACACCTTC TRBJ1-2 TRBV7-9 TRBD1
CARGEGTGGLDTQYF TGTGCCCGGGGAGAAGGGACAGGGGGATTGGATACGCAGTATTTT TRBJ2-3 TRBV30 TRBD1
CASSQKSASTGELFF TGCGCCAGCAGCCAAAAGAGTGCGTCAACCGGGGAGCTGTTTTTT TRBJ2-2 TRBV4-1 -
CSVRLGTGHNEQFF TGCAGCGTCCGTTTAGGGACAGGACACAATGAGCAGTTCTTC TRBJ2-1 TRBV29-1 TRBD1
CASSPGLGGGRYEQYF TGTGCCAGCTCGCCGGGACTTGGCGGTGGGCGGTACGAGCAGTACTTC TRBJ2-7 TRBV18 -
CASSLESASGPEQYF TGTGCCAGCAGCTTAGAGTCTGCTAGCGGGCCTGAGCAGTACTTC TRBJ2-7 TRBV11-3 TRBD2
CAWASGSVGETQYF TGTGCCTGGGCTAGCGGGAGCGTCGGGGAGACCCAGTACTTC TRBJ2-5 TRBV30 TRBD2
CASSLDPDRAGANVLTF TGTGCCAGCAGCTTAGACCCGGACAGGGCTGGGGCCAACGTCCTGACTTTC TRBJ2-6 TRBV11-2 TRBD1
CASSPGYSGNTEAFF TGTGCCAGCAGCCCAGGATATAGTGGGAACACTGAAGCTTTCTTT TRBJ1-1 TRBV7-6 -
CASGLGADTQYF TGTGCCTCGGGACTGGGGGCAGATACGCAGTATTTT TRBJ2-3 TRBV5-4 -
CASSLRAGGPSSGANVLTF TGCGCCAGCAGCTTGCGAGCGGGAGGCCCCTCCTCTGGGGCCAACGTCCTGACTTTC TRBJ2-6 TRBV5-1 TRBD2
CASSVDIGSPYNEQFF TGTGCCAGCAGCGTAGATATCGGGTCTCCCTACAATGAGCAGTTCTTC TRBJ2-1 TRBV9 -
CASSARTGRTGELFF TGTGCCAGCAGTGCGCGGACAGGGCGCACCGGGGAGCTGTTTTTT TRBJ2-2 TRBV25-1 TRBD1
CASSLESGTDTQYF TGTGCCAGTAGCCTAGAGTCTGGCACAGATACGCAGTATTTT TRBJ2-3 TRBV19 -
CASSLAQAGGPGNEQFF TGTGCCAGCAGCTTAGCCCAGGCGGGAGGGCCTGGCAATGAGCAGTTCTTC TRBJ2-1 TRBV7-2 TRBD2
CASSEFSGGANEQFF TGTGCCAGCAGTGAATTTAGCGGGGGGGCCAATGAGCAGTTCTTC TRBJ2-1 TRBV6-1 TRBD2
CASSLGLAGVKEQFF TGCGCCAGCAGCTTGGGACTAGCGGGAGTTAAAGAGCAGTTCTTC TRBJ2-1 TRBV5-1 TRBD2
CASSLNHASGGYTF TGTGCCAGCAGTCTAAATCATGCATCGGGGGGCTACACCTTC TRBJ1-2 TRBV7-3 -
CASSLRLGQGQETQYF TGTGCCAGCAGCCTCCGGTTGGGACAGGGCCAAGAGACCCAGTACTTC TRBJ2-5 TRBV7-8 TRBD1
CASSRDRDTEAFF TGTGCCAGCAGCCGGGACAGGGACACTGAAGCTTTCTTT TRBJ1-1 TRBV7-9 TRBD1
CAWIARQGRNTEAFF TGTGCCTGGATCGCCCGACAGGGAAGGAACACTGAAGCTTTCTTT TRBJ1-1 TRBV30 TRBD1
CASSVSGYDSPLHF TGCGCCAGCAGCGTTTCAGGGTATGATTCACCCCTCCACTTT TRBJ1-6 TRBV5-1 -
CASSQGLAGVYEQYF TGCGCCAGCAGCCAAGGACTAGCGGGAGTCTACGAGCAGTACTTC TRBJ2-7 TRBV4-1 TRBD2
CASRKQGQGNPIGRMNTEAFF TGTGCCAGCAGAAAGCAGGGACAGGGGAACCCTATTGGACGTATGAACACTGAAGCTTTCTTT TRBJ1-1 TRBV2 TRBD1
CAWSVPGQGDEKLFF TGTGCCTGGAGTGTACCTGGACAGGGGGATGAAAAACTGTTTTTT TRBJ1-4 TRBV30 TRBD1
CAWRRSWLAGEIYNEQFF TGTGCCTGGAGGCGTTCGTGGCTAGCGGGAGAAATTTACAATGAGCAGTTCTTC TRBJ2-1 TRBV30 TRBD2
CASSSGGAGGDNEQFF TGTGCCAGCAGCTCGGGTGGCGCGGGAGGGGACAATGAGCAGTTCTTC TRBJ2-1 TRBV13 TRBD2
CASSKKTSKETQYF TGTGCCAGCAGCAAAAAAACTAGTAAAGAGACCCAGTACTTC TRBJ2-5 TRBV21-1 -